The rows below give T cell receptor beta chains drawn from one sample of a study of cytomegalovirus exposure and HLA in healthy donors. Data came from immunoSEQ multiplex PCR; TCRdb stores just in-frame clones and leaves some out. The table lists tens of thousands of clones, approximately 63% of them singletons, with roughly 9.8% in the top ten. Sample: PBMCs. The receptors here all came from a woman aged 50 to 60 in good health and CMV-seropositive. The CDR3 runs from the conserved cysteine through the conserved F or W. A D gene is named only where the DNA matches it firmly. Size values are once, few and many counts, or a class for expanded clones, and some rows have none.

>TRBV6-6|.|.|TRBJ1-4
TGTGCCAGCAGTGGGGTGACAGGCAACAATGAAAAACTGTTTTTT
CASSGVTGNNEKLFF
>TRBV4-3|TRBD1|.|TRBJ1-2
TGCGCCAGCAGCCAAGATGGCAGGGGGCGGGATGGCTACACCTTC
CASSQDGRGRDGYTF
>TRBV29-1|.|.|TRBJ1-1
TGCAGCGTTGTAAAAGGAGCGGGAAAAGTTTTCTTT
CSVVKGAGKVFF
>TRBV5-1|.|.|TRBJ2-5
TGCGCCAGCAGCTTGTACAGGGAAGAGACCCAGTACTTC
CASSLYREETQYF
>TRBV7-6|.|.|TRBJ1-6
TGTGCCAGCAGCCCTCCAGGACAAGATAATTCACCCCTCCACTTT
CASSPPGQDNSPLHF
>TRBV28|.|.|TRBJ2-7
TGTGCCAGCAGTTTATTAGCGCGCGAGCAGTACTTC
CASSLLAREQYF
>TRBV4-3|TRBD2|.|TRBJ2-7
TGCGCCAGCAGCCAAGAACTGGCTAGCGGGTTGTCCCCCGCCTACGAGCAGTACTTC
CASSQELASGLSPAYEQYF
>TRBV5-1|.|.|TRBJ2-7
TGCGCCAGCAGCTTGGCCCCAGATTACGAGCAGTACTTC
CASSLAPDYEQYF
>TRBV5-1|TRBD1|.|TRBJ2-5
TGCGCCAGCAGCTTGGCAGGGACAGAACAAGAGACCCAGTACTTC
CASSLAGTEQETQYF
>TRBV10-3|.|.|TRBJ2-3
TGTGCCATCAGTGAGCCCCTCGGCGGGGGCACAGATACGCAGTATTTT
CAISEPLGGGTDTQYF
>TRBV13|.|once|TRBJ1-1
TGTGCCAGCAGCTTAGACAGGTTCAACACTGAAGCTTTCTTT
CASSLDRFNTEAFF
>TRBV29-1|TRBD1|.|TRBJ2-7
TGCAGCGTCGGACAGGTCACAGAGCAGTACTTC
CSVGQVTEQYF
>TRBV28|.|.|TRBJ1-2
TGTGCCAGCAGTTCCCCCGCATCGGGTAACTATGGCTACACCTTC
CASSSPASGNYGYTF
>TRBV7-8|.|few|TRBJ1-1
TGTGCCAGCAGCTTAGGTCGGGGTACCACTGAAGCTTTCTTT
CASSLGRGTTEAFF
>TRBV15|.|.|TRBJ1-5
TGTGCCACCAGCAGCGCCACAGGGAGTAATCAGCCCCAGCATTTT
CATSSATGSNQPQHF
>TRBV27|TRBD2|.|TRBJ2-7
TGTGCCAGCAGTTTTTGGCCCCCGTTGGGCGGGAGCCCCTACGAGCAGTACTTC
CASSFWPPLGGSPYEQYF
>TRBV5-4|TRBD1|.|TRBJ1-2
TGTGCCAGCAGCTTACAGGGGGTCTATGGCTACACCTTC
CASSLQGVYGYTF
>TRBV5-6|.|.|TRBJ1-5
TGTGCCAGCAGCTTGGGACAGTCCAATCAGCCCCAGCATTTT
CASSLGQSNQPQHF
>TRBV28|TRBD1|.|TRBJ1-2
TGTGCCAGCAGTTTAAATGCAGGGGGGCACTATGGCTACACCTTC
CASSLNAGGHYGYTF
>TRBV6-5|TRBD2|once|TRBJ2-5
TGTGCCAGCAGTCAAGCGGGAACGCAAGAGACCCAGTACTTC
CASSQAGTQETQYF
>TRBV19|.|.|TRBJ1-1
TGTGCCAGTAGTTCGGTAGAGAACACTGAAGCTTTCTTT
CASSSVENTEAFF
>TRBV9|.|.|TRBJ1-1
TGTGCCAGCGGGCCCGGGACACTGTTCTTT
CASGPGTLFF
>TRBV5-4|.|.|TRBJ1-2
TGTGCCAGCAGCCCTGACAGAGTCTATGGCTACACCTTC
CASSPDRVYGYTF
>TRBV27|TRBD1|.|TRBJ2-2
TGTGCCAGCAGTACGGGACAGGGGGCGGGAACCGGGGAGCTGTTTTTT
CASSTGQGAGTGELFF
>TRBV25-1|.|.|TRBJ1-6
TGTGCCAGCAGTGGTTCTCGGGGGGGTTCACCCCTCCACTTT
CASSGSRGGSPLHF
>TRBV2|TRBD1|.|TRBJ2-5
TGTGCCAGTAAACAGGGGGCGAAGGAGACCCAGTACTTC
CASKQGAKETQYF
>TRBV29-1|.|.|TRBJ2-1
TGCAGCGCGATCCTTCCGGGACACAACAATGAGCAGTTCTTC
CSAILPGHNNEQFF
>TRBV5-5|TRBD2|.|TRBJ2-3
TGTGCCAGCAGCTTGGTCCTAGCGGGATTTCTAGATACGCAGTATTTT
CASSLVLAGFLDTQYF
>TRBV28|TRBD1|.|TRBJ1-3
TGTGCCAGCAGGCGATCCGGGACAGTTGCTGGAAACACCATATATTTT
CASRRSGTVAGNTIYF
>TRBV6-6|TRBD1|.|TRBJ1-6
TGTGCCAGCACTAAGGGGGGAAGGACAGGGAACTCACCCCTCCACTTT
CASTKGGRTGNSPLHF
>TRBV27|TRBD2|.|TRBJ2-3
TGTGCCAGCAGTTTATCGGGGGGGAGTCCAGATACGCAGTATTTT
CASSLSGGSPDTQYF
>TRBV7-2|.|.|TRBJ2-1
TGTGCCAGCAGCCTAGCTAGGGGGGGTGATGAGCAGTTCTTC
CASSLARGGDEQFF